This record covers a single TCR beta chain. Antigen: not known. Deletions cut 4 bases from V and 1 base from J, with 15 bases between. The germline CDR1 and CDR2 sequences are SGDLS and YYNGEE. The CDR3 runs 15 residues. Assay used: immunoSEQ multiplex PCR; TCRdb lists only in-frame clones, some missing. The sample includes some 2.1 million clones, about 94% of them seen just once. This entry is derived from a study of shared clonotypes between healthy human individuals. Study-wide results and caveats: Estimated richness values were generally larger in naive subsets than in memory subsets. Roughly 5% of naive CD4 clonotypes were shared across a handful of donors.

Naivety among CD8 cells was defined by CD45RO negativity and positive CCR7 selection, thereby excluding terminally differentiated effector memory CD45RA+ cells. Donors, healthy HIV-negative adults, lacked recent acute infections or vaccinations. The sequence derives from a man between 18 and 29 years old in good health. Some clones in this sample may be carry-over from other donors' samples. This chain links TRBV9 with TRBJ2-7; TRBD1 might be the D (7 bases). Source material: naive CD8+ T cells from PBMCs. The chain's CDR3 is CASSPVGGQSYEQYF. The CDR3 bases are TGTGCCAGCAGCCCGGTGGGGGGACAGTCCTACGAGCAGTACTTC.